This T cell receptor (beta chain) was documented in a study of T cell responses to AZD1222 COVID-19 vaccine. Study-level findings and limits: The peak T cell response came first, and repertoires were sampled only after it. Baseline antibody screening turned up just six or seven seropositive AZD1222 recipients.

In regard to this clone: Its antigen is currently unknown.

The CDR3 is 13 residues long. Germline V gene data show CDR1 as SGHRS and CDR2 as YFSETQ. TCRdb keeps only in-frame clones here, not all; method: immunoSEQ multiplex PCR. Among some 140,000 clones, approximately 90% were seen once, and the ten largest hold roughly 2.9%. V usage is TRBV5-1 and J usage is TRBJ2-7; 10 positions agree with TRBD1. The TCR comes from an adult in good health. This sample comprised peripheral blood, obtained on day 0 of AZD1222 vaccination. CDR3 in amino acids: CASRTGGNYEQYF. DNA of the CDR3: TGCGCTTCTCGGACAGGGGGTAACTACGAGCAGTACTTC.